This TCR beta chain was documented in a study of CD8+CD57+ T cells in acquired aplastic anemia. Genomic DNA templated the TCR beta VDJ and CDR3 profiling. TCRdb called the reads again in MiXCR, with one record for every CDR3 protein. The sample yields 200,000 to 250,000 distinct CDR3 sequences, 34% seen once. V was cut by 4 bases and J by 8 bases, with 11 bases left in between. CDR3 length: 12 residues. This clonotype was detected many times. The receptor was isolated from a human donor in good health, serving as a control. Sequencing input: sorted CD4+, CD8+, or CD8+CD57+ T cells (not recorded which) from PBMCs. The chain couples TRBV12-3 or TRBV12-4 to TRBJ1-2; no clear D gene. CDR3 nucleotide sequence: TGTGCCAGCAGTTCAGCCAACGGGGGCTACACCTTC. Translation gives CASSSANGGYTF.